This T cell receptor (beta chain) originates from a study of OX40 agonist ivuxolimab in advanced cancers. Study-level background: It was ivuxolimab, an agonistic anti-OX40 (CD134) antibody, that patients were treated with. Participants averaged approximately 65 years of age (range about 23 to 80) and were around 80% male. Prior checkpoint blockade (anti-PD-1, anti-PD-L1 or anti-CTLA-4) was permitted; around 37% had it.

About this clone: Its antigen is not known.

Data came from immunoSEQ multiplex PCR; TCRdb stores just in-frame clones and leaves some out. The top ten hold approximately 3.7% of the sample, which has 55,000 to 75,000 clones, 85% seen once. The CDR3 runs to 14 residues. CDR1 SGHNT and CDR2 YYREEE come from the germline V gene (reference sequence). Trimming cost V 1 base and J 2 bases, with 7 bases left between them. Study-wide points: At 0.1 to 3.0 mg/kg, CD4+ and CD8+ blood T cells expanded clonally by week 6.

This receptor was identified in an adult with an advanced solid tumor such as melanoma, head and neck, liver or kidney cancer. The J gene is TRBJ1-5, the V gene TRBV5-4, with TRBD1 as a possible D gene (5 bases). The sample in question was CD4+ or CD8+ T cells sorted from blood, obtained in a trial of the OX40 agonist ivuxolimab. The CDR3 coding sequence is TGTGCCAGCAGCTTGCAGGGTGGCAATCAGCCCCAGCATTTT. Translated, it gives CASSLQGGNQPQHF.